The 21 T cell receptor beta chains below come from one sample, sequenced in a study of cytomegalovirus exposure and HLA in healthy donors. A multiplex PCR was run with 60 Vbeta primers and 13 Jbeta primers. TCRdb's copy holds only in-frame clones and misses some; the assay was immunoSEQ multiplex PCR. There are fewer than 200,000 clones in the sample; less than 90% occur only once, and approximately 4.1% lies in the top ten. The sample comprised PBMCs. These receptors were obtained from a woman aged 50 to 60 in good health and CMV-seropositive.

The chain uses TRBV4-3 and TRBJ1-2, with 7 bases lining up with TRBD1. The germline CDR1 and CDR2 sequences are LGHNA and YSLEER. V shed 0 bases and J 5 bases; nucleotides not matched to a gene: 9. CDR3 length: 16 amino acids. This chain's CDR3 is CASSQETRGNGYGYTF. The CDR3 nucleotides are TGCGCCAGCAGCCAAGAGACCAGGGGGAACGGGTATGGCTACACCTTC.

The chain carries TRBV7-2 and TRBJ1-2; 9 positions agree with TRBD1. Germline V gene sequence: CDR1 SGHTA, CDR2 FQGNSA. The CDR3 consists of 18 residues. The V gene end was trimmed by 0 bases and the J gene end by 1 base; junction bases not matched to a gene: 9. CDR3 protein: CASSLAVTGTGFNYGYTF. The CDR3 DNA reads TGTGCCAGCAGCTTAGCCGTAACCGGGACAGGGTTTAACTATGGCTACACCTTC.

The rearrangement joins TRBV9 to TRBJ2-5; the D is unclear. The end of the DNA fits TRBJ2-7 better, so the J call may be wrong. The CDR3 covers 14 residues. Germline-derived CDR1 and CDR2 are SGDLS and YYNGEE. The CDR3 spells CASSVDYLPHEQYF. The CDR3 DNA reads TGTGCCAGCAGCGTAGACTATCTCCCCCACGAGCAGTACTTC.

This clone was detected only a few times. The chain combines TRBV5-4 with TRBJ1-2, with 11 bases matching TRBD1. V lost 4 bases and J lost 8; bases outside the gene matches: 13. CDR1 SGHNT and CDR2 YYREEE come from the germline V gene (reference sequence). The CDR3 totals 16 residues. The DNA for the CDR3 is TGTGCCAGCAGCCCACGGACAGGGGGCATGTCGAAGGGCTACACCTTC. As protein: CASSPRTGGMSKGYTF.

This chain connects TRBV6-1 to TRBJ2-2, with 9 bases lining up with TRBD1. Per germline, CDR1 MNHNS and CDR2 SASEGT. The CDR3 totals 14 residues. The V and J ends lost 8 bases and 5 bases, in that order; junction bases with no gene match: 6. As DNA, the CDR3 is TGTGCCAGCTCTACAGGGGGCGCGACCGGGGAGCTGTTTTTT. Encoded protein: CASSTGGATGELFF.

On this clone: This sample includes further DNA sequences coding for the same CDR3. This rearrangement joins TRBV5-1 to TRBJ2-2, with a weak D call TRBD2 (6 bases). V gave up 0 bases and J gave up 4 bases, with 13 bases separating them. The CDR3 has 16 amino acids. Germline V lookup: CDR1 SGHRS, CDR2 YFSETQ. CDR3 DNA: TGCGCCAGCAGCTTGGGACCGGGAGTGGGCACCGGGGAGCTGTTTTTT. Protein sequence: CASSLGPGVGTGELFF.

This chain links TRBV4-2 with TRBJ1-3; D gene ambiguous. Trimming removed 3 bases at V and 2 bases at J, with 11 bases between. The germline gives CDR1 LGHNA, CDR2 YNFKEQ. The CDR3 has 15 amino acids. The CDR3 sequence: CASSHARGTGNTIYF. CDR3 coding DNA: TGTGCCAGCAGCCATGCTAGAGGGACTGGAAACACCATATATTTT.

The V and J genes are TRBV7-8 and TRBJ1-5; maybe TRBD1 (5 bases). Germline V CDR1 and CDR2: SGHVS, FQNEAQ. V lost 5 bases, J lost 0 bases, and 26 bases lay in between. The CDR3 contains 20 residues. This CDR3 reads CASSPREAGPLFSSNQPQHF. CDR3 sequence (DNA): TGTGCCAGCAGCCCCAGGGAAGCGGGGCCCCTTTTCAGTAGCAATCAGCCCCAGCATTTT.

This rearrangement joins TRBV5-1 to TRBJ2-4; TRBD2 agrees at 9 bases. J gave up 5 bases and V 4 bases, and 4 bases lay outside the gene matches. The germline CDR1 and CDR2 sequences are SGHRS and YFSETQ. The CDR3 is 14 residues long. CDR3 region: CASSPVAGENIQYF. CDR3 sequence (DNA): TGCGCCAGCAGCCCCGTAGCGGGAGAAAACATTCAGTACTTC.

There are many counts of this clone. This chain links TRBV7-8 with TRBJ1-1; 7 nucleotides line up with TRBD1. The germline V gene has CDR1 SGHVS and CDR2 FQNEAQ. CDR3 length: 15 amino acids. Trimming at V came to 5 bases and at J to 7 bases, leaving 13 bases not matched to a gene. CDR3 in amino acids: CASSLQDRPKGEAFF. The CDR3 region has the DNA TGTGCCAGCAGCCTCCAGGACAGGCCGAAGGGTGAAGCTTTCTTT.

This clone was counted only a few times. The chain carries TRBV5-5 and TRBJ2-1; 13 nucleotides align to TRBD2. With 2 bases clipped from V and 7 bases from J, the junction kept 3 bases outside the gene matches. CDR3 length: 15 residues. CDR1 is SGHKS, CDR2 YYEKEE, per germline (reference sequence). The CDR3 nucleotides read TGTGCCAGCAGCTTCGGGACTAGCGGGATGAATGAGCAGTTCTTC. Its protein is CASSFGTSGMNEQFF.

The chain is built from TRBV9 and TRBJ2-3; TRBD2 is a possible D gene (6 bases). Germline CDR1 and CDR2: SGDLS and YYNGEE. V lost 0 bases, J lost 6 bases, and 14 bases lay in between. This CDR3 comprises 15 residues. CDR3 nucleotides: TGTGCCAGCAGCGTAGCGGGGCGGGATGGGGATACGCAGTATTTT. It codes for CASSVAGRDGDTQYF.

The CDR3 sequence: CASSLNGGNEQFF. The CDR3 nucleotides are TGTGCCAGCAGCTTAAACGGGGGGAATGAGCAGTTCTTC. V is TRBV7-9 and J is TRBJ2-1, with 7 positions matching TRBD2. V shed 2 bases, J shed 7 bases, and the junction held 2 bases outside the gene matches. The CDR3 spans 13 residues. Germline V gene lookup returns CDR1 SEHNR and CDR2 FQNEAQ (reference sequence).

This chain joins TRBV7-6 and TRBJ2-1; 13 bases fit TRBD2. CDR3 length: 16 amino acids. Germline CDR1 and CDR2: SGHVS and FNYEAQ. V lost 3 bases and J lost 5; bases outside the gene matches: 4. The CDR3: CASSLTSGGPHNEQFF. The CDR3 nucleotides read TGTGCCAGCAGCTTGACTAGCGGGGGGCCCCACAATGAGCAGTTCTTC.

The chain couples TRBV4-3 to TRBJ2-1; D is perhaps TRBD2 (6 bases). This CDR3 spans 16 amino acids. Germline V gene data show CDR1 as LGHNA and CDR2 as YSLEER. The V gene lost 1 base and the J gene lost 7 bases, with 17 bases spanning the gap. CDR3 sequence reads: CASSQVTGGQRNEQFF. CDR3 coding DNA: TGCGCCAGCAGCCAAGTGACCGGGGGTCAACGGAATGAGCAGTTCTTC.

This rearrangement joins TRBV5-6 to TRBJ1-5, with 7 positions matching TRBD1. Germline V gene sequence: CDR1 SGHDT, CDR2 YYEEEE. V shed 5 bases, J shed 6 bases, and the junction held 11 bases outside the gene matches. This CDR3 region has 15 residues. The CDR3 region is CASSYLQGGTQPQHF. DNA for the CDR3: TGTGCCAGCAGTTACCTTCAGGGGGGAACTCAGCCCCAGCATTTT.

V and J are TRBV4-1 and TRBJ1-2; the D is unclear. V was shortened by 1 base and J by 7 bases, with 10 bases between the two germline ends. This CDR3 is built from 13 residues. CDR1 MGHRA and CDR2 YSYEKL come from the germline V gene. CDR3 sequence (DNA): TGCGCCAGCAGCCAAGCGGGTGTGGCTGGCTACACCTTC. This gives the protein CASSQAGVAGYTF.

The rearrangement links TRBV29-1 to TRBJ2-7; 14 bases fit TRBD2. This CDR3 region has 13 residues. The V gene end was trimmed by 7 bases and the J gene end by 4 bases; junction bases not matched to a gene: 3. Germline CDR1 and CDR2: SQVTM and ANQGSEA. Here the CDR3 DNA reads TGCAGCGCGACTAGCGGGGGGGTGTACGAGCAGTACTTC. This translates into CSATSGGVYEQYF.

The CDR3 is CSVELQSNEKLFF. CDR3 sequence (DNA): TGCAGCGTTGAGTTACAGTCTAATGAAAAACTGTTTTTT. The genes are TRBV29-1 and TRBJ1-4; no reliable D call. Germline loops: CDR1 SQVTM, CDR2 ANQGSEA. The CDR3 spans 13 residues. The V end lost 3 bases, the J end lost 3 bases, and 8 bases lay between the germline ends.

The CDR3 reads CASGLAGDGNEQFF. The CDR3, as DNA: TGCGCCAGCGGACTAGCGGGAGACGGGAATGAGCAGTTCTTC. This chain links TRBV5-1 with TRBJ2-1, with TRBD2 identical over 13 bases. Per germline, CDR1 SGHRS and CDR2 YFSETQ. V lost 7 bases and J lost 7; bases outside the gene matches: 5. The CDR3 has 14 residues.

The V call is TRBV18, the J call TRBJ1-3; 7 bases agree with TRBD1. The CDR3 extends over 15 amino acids. With V trimmed by 6 bases and J by 2 bases, 7 bases remained unmatched. From germline, CDR1 is KGHSH and CDR2 LQKENI. CDR3 sequence reads: CASSPRDSPGNTIYF. For the CDR3, the DNA is TGTGCCAGCTCCCCTAGGGACAGTCCTGGAAACACCATATATTTT.